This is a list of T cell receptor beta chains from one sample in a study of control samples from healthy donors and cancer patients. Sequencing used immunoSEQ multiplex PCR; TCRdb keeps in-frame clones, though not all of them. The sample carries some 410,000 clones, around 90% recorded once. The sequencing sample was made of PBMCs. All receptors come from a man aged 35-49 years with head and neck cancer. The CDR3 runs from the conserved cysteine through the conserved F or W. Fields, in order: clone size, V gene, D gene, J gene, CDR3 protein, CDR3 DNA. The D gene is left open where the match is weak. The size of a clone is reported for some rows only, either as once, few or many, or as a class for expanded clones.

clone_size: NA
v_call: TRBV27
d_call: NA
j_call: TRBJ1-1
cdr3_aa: CASSNRAVNTEAFF
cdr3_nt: TGTGCCAGCAGCAACAGGGCGGTAAACACTGAAGCTTTCTTT

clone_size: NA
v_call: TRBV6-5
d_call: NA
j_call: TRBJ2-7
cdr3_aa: CASSYAGNEQYF
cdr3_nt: TGTGCCAGCAGTTACGCAGGGAACGAGCAGTACTTC

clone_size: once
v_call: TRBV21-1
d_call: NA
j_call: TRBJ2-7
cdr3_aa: CASSKTDRGMNEQYF
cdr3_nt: TGTGCCAGCAGCAAAACGGACAGGGGTATGAACGAGCAGTACTTC

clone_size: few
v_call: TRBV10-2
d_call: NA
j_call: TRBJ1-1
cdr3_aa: CASSDQIRTGNTEAFF
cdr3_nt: TGCGCCAGCAGTGACCAAATACGGACCGGGAACACTGAAGCTTTCTTT

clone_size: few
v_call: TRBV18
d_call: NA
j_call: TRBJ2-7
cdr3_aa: CASSPRGGSSYEQYF
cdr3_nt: TGTGCCAGCTCACCCCGTGGAGGCAGCTCCTACGAGCAGTACTTC

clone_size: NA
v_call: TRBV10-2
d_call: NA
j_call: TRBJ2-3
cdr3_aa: CASSETETSTDTQYF
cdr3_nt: TGCGCCAGCAGTGAGACGGAAACTAGCACAGATACGCAGTATTTT

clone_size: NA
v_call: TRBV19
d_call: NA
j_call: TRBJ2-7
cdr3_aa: CASSMWTGTPYEQYF
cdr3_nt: TGTGCCAGTAGTATGTGGACGGGGACGCCCTACGAGCAGTACTTC

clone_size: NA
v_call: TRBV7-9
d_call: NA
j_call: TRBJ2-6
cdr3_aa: CASSLTGLLGTGANVLTF
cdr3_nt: TGTGCCAGCAGCTTAACAGGGCTCCTAGGAACTGGGGCCAACGTCCTGACTTTC

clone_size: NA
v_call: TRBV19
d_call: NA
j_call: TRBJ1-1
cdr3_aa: CASSTPDTEAFF
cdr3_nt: TGTGCCAGTAGTACCCCGGACACTGAAGCTTTCTTT

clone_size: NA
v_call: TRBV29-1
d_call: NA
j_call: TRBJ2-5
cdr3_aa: CSVVRQETQYF
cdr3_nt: TGCAGCGTTGTTAGGCAAGAGACCCAGTACTTC

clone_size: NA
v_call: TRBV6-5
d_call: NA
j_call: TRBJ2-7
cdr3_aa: CASSYSAGAPYEQYF
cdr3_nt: TGTGCCAGCAGTTACTCGGCAGGGGCCCCCTACGAGCAGTACTTC

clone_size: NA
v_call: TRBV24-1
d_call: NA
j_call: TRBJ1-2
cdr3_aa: CATSDGRRGGYTF
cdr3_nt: TGTGCCACCAGTGATGGCCGCCGCGGGGGCTACACCTTC

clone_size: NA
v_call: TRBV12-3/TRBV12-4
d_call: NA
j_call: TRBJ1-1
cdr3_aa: CASSHREDTEAFF
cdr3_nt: TGTGCCAGCAGTCACAGGGAGGACACTGAAGCTTTCTTT

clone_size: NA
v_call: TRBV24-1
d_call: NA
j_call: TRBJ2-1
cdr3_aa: CATSDLGLQFF
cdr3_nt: TGTGCCACCAGTGATTTAGGGTTGCAGTTCTTC

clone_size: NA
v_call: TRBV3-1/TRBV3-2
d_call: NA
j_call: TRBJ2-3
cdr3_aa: CASTLTAPREDTQYF
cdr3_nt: TGTGCCAGCACCCTAACGGCCCCCAGGGAGGATACGCAGTATTTT

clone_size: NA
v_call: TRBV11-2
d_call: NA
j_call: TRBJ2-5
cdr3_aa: CASSSLIGEFQETQYF
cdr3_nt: TGTGCCAGCAGCAGCTTAATTGGGGAGTTCCAAGAGACCCAGTACTTC

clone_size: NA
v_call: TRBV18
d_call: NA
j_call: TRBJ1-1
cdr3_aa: CASSPSRAENTEAFF
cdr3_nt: TGTGCCAGCTCACCATCCAGGGCAGAGAACACTGAAGCTTTCTTT

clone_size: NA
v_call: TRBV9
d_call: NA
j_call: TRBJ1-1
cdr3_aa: CASSVAGEGTEAFF
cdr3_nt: TGTGCCAGCAGCGTAGCAGGAGAGGGGACTGAAGCTTTCTTT

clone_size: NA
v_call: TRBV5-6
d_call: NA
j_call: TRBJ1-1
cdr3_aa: CASIPPGALPEAFF
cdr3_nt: TGTGCCAGCATCCCGCCGGGGGCGCTCCCTGAAGCTTTCTTT

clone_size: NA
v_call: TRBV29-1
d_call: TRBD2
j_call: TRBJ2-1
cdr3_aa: CSVEEGAGGGNEQFF
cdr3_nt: TGCAGCGTTGAAGAGGGAGCGGGAGGGGGCAATGAGCAGTTCTTC

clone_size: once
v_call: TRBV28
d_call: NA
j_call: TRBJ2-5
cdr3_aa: CASSPPGEETQYF
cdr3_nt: TGTGCCAGCAGTCCCCCGGGGGAAGAGACCCAGTACTTC

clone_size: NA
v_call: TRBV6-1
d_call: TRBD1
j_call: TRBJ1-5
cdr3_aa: CASSEAHLKDRNQPQHF
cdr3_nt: TGTGCCAGCAGTGAGGCTCACCTTAAGGACAGGAATCAGCCCCAGCATTTT

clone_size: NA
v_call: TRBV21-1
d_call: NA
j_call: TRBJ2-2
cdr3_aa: CASSKVCRGGKTDTKTNTGELFF
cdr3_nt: TGTGCCAGCAGCAAAGTATGTAGGGGGGGAAAAACCGACACCAAAACGAACACCGGGGAGCTGTTTTTT

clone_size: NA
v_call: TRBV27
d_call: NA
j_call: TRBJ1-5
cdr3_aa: CASSLGQGWPQHF
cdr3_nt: TGTGCCAGCAGTTTGGGCCAGGGGTGGCCCCAGCATTTT

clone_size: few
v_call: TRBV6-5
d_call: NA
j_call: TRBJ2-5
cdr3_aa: CASSYSGWGTETQYF
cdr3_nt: TGTGCCAGCAGTTACTCGGGTTGGGGCACAGAGACCCAGTACTTC

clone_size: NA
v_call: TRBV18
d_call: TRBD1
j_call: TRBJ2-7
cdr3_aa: CASSPGTEPREQYF
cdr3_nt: TGTGCCAGCTCACCTGGGACAGAGCCCCGCGAGCAGTACTTC

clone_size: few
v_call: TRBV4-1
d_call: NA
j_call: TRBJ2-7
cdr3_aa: CASSSSETIRYEQYF
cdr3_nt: TGCGCCAGCAGCTCCTCGGAAACTATCCGCTACGAGCAGTACTTC

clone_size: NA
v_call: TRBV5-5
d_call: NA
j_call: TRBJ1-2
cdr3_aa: CASSFRTGTDYGYTF
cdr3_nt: TGTGCCAGCAGCTTCCGGACGGGTACGGACTATGGCTACACCTTC

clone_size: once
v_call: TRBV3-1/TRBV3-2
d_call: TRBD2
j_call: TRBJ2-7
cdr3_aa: CASSPRLAGANEQYF
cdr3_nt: TGTGCCAGCAGCCCACGACTAGCGGGAGCCAACGAGCAGTACTTC

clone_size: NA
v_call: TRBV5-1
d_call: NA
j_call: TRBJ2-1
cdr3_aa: CASSLTRDFHNEQFF
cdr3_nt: TGCGCCAGCAGCTTAACTAGGGATTTCCACAATGAGCAGTTCTTC

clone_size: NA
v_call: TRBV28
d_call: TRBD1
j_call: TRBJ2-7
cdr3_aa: CASSKTRGRGSYEQYF
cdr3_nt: TGTGCCAGCAGTAAGACCAGGGGGCGAGGATCTTACGAGCAGTACTTC

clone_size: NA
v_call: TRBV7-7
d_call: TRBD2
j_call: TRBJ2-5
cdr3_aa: CASSPGVAGPQETQYF
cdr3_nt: TGTGCTAGCAGCCCCGGGGTAGCGGGGCCCCAAGAGACCCAGTACTTC

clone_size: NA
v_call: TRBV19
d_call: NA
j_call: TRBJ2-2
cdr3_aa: CASSIPGINTGELFF
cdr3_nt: TGTGCCAGTAGTATCCCCGGAATTAACACCGGGGAGCTGTTTTTT

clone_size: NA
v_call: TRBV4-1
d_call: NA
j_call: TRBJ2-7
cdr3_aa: CASSLTATYEQYF
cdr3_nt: TGCGCCAGCAGCCTGACAGCTACCTACGAGCAGTACTTC

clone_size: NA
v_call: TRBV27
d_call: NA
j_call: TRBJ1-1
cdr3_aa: CASSWGGGGPTTEAFF
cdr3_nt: TGTGCCAGCAGTTGGGGAGGGGGGGGCCCGACCACTGAAGCTTTCTTT

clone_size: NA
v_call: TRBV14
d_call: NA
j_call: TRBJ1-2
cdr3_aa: CASSQVSKGFYYGYTF
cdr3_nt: TGTGCCAGCAGCCAAGTTTCTAAGGGGTTCTACTATGGCTACACCTTC

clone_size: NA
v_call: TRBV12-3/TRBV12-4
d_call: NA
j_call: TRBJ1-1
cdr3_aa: CASSLSRDGEAFF
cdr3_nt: TGTGCCAGCAGTTTATCCCGGGACGGCGAAGCTTTCTTT

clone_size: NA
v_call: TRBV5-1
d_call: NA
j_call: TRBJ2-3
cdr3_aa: CASSSDRTGTDTQYF
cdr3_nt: TGCGCCAGCAGTTCCGACAGAACAGGGACAGATACGCAGTATTTT

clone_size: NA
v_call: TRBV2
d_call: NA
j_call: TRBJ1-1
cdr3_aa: CASSEAPLERTEAFF
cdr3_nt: TGTGCCAGCAGTGAAGCGCCCCTGGAGAGGACTGAAGCTTTCTTT

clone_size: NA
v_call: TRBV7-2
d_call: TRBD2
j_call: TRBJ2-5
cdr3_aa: CASSSYSSGGARETQYF
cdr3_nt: TGTGCCAGCAGCTCCTACTCTAGCGGGGGGGCCCGGGAGACCCAGTACTTC